The next 20 T cell receptor beta chains were all read from a single sample in a study of shared clonotypes between healthy human individuals. This table comes from immunoSEQ multiplex PCR, and its TCRdb copy is limited to in-frame clones, with some not included. Here the sample spans 900,000 to 1,200,000 clones, 75% to 85% being singletons. The sequenced sample consisted of memory CD4+ T cells from PBMCs. The subset is: CD45RA-negative fraction. All receptors derive from a man aged 18 to 30 in good health. Some clones in this sample may be carry-over from other donors' samples.

This clone occurred once. A much larger clone lies one base from this, so it may be a read error. V and J are TRBV9 and TRBJ2-3; D is uncertain. Trimming shortened V by 4 bases and J by 2 bases, and 5 bases separated the two germline ends. Per the germline V gene, CDR1 is SGDLS and CDR2 is YYNGEE. The CDR3 is 12 amino acids. CDR3 region: CASSFFTDTQYF. DNA of the CDR3: TGTGCCAGCAGCTTTTTCACAGATACGCAGTATTTT.

The chain links TRBV5-6 to TRBJ1-4; a weak D match, TRBD1 (5 bases). The germline gives CDR1 SGHDT, CDR2 YYEEEE. Trimming stripped 3 bases from V and 0 bases from J, with 9 bases between. The length of the CDR3 is 15 residues. Written as DNA, the CDR3 is TGTGCCAGCAGCTGGGACGGAGCAACTAATGAAAAACTGTTTTTT. It translates to CASSWDGATNEKLFF.

The V call is TRBV7-8, the J call TRBJ2-7, with TRBD2 matching over 12 bases. V was clipped by 5 bases and J by 3 bases; unmatched bases: 5. In germline, CDR1 is SGHVS, CDR2 FQNEAQ. The CDR3 has 15 amino acids. CDR3 in DNA: TGTGCCAGCAGCGTGTCTAGCGGGAGGGTCTACGAGCAGTACTTC. Translating gives CASSVSSGRVYEQYF. The variable domain in full, with the rest retrieved from reference TRBV7-8 and TRBJ2-7, is GAGVSQSPRYKVAKRGQDVALRCDPISGHVSLFWYQQALGQGPEFLTYFQNEAQLDKSGLPSDRFFAERPEGSVSTLKIQRTQQEDSAVYLCASSVSSGRVYEQYFGPGTRLTVT.

The V call is TRBV28, the J call TRBJ2-3; either TRBD1 or TRBD2 may fit D (6 bases each). This CDR3 comprises 16 residues. The germline V gene has CDR1 MDHEN and CDR2 SYDVKM. V was shortened by 6 bases and J by 1 base, with 17 bases between the two germline ends. The DNA of the CDR3 is TGTGCCAGCAGATCAACACAGGGAGGAGGCACAGATACGCAGTATTTT. Protein: CASRSTQGGGTDTQYF. Full variable domain (rest looked up from reference TRBV28 and TRBJ2-3): DVKVTQSSRYLVKRTGEKVFLECVQDMDHENMFWYRQDPGLGLRLIYFSYDVKMKEKGDIPEGYSVSREKKERFSLILESASTNQTSMYLCASRSTQGGGTDTQYFGPGTRLTVL.

This chain links TRBV19 with TRBJ1-1, with 7 nucleotides matching TRBD1. The CDR3 length is 15 residues. Trimming removed 4 bases from V and 1 base from J; junction bases left unmatched: 6. Germline V gives CDR1 LNHDA, CDR2 SQIVND (reference sequence). Here the CDR3 DNA reads TGTGCCAGTAGTACGACCGGGACAGAGAACACTGAAGCTTTCTTT. It is translated as CASSTTGTENTEAFF.

The chain has TRBV11-2 and TRBJ2-5; 7 positions agree with TRBD2. The CDR3 totals 16 residues. In germline, CDR1 is SGHAT, CDR2 FQNNGV. Unmatched junction bases numbered 9, after V lost 1 base and J lost 4 bases. CDR3 sequence: CASSLGPEGGGETQYF. The CDR3 nucleotides are TGTGCCAGCAGCTTAGGCCCCGAAGGCGGGGGAGAGACCCAGTACTTC.

The rearrangement joins TRBV19 to TRBJ1-1; 9 nucleotides match TRBD1. The ends lost 7 bases at V and 4 bases at J; junction bases unmatched: 10. The CDR3 spans 15 residues. CDR1 LNHDA and CDR2 SQIVND come from the germline V gene (reference sequence). The CDR3 bases are TGTGCCAGTAAGTCTGGGACAGGGTATGGCACTGAAGCTTTCTTT. Translating gives CASKSGTGYGTEAFF.

V usage is TRBV7-9 and J usage is TRBJ1-5; D remains ambiguous. There are 14 residues in the CDR3. The V gene's germline CDR1 is SEHNR and CDR2 FQNEAQ (reference sequence). The ends were cut back, 1 base at V and 4 bases at J, with 8 bases in the middle. The CDR3 bases are TGTGCCAGCAGCTTAGGCAGGATAAATCAGCCCCAGCATTTT. Its translation: CASSLGRINQPQHF.

This clone appeared a single time. The same CDR3 can be traced to other DNA sequences in this sample. The chain joins TRBV7-3 to TRBJ1-1; D ambiguous. The germline V gene encodes CDR1 SGHTA and CDR2 FQGTGA. With 2 bases removed from V and 1 base from J, the gap between germline ends came to 5 bases. This CDR3 comprises 13 residues. The chain's CDR3 is CASSLRGNTEAFF. The CDR3 bases are TGTGCCAGCAGCTTACGTGGGAACACTGAAGCTTTCTTT.

This clone has just one count. DNA for the CDR3: TGTGCCAGTCATGGAGGCCTGTTAACGGCTGAAGCTTTCTTT. It translates to CASHGGLLTAEAFF. The chain couples TRBV28 to TRBJ1-1; D gene uncertain. CDR1 and CDR2 (germline): MDHEN, SYDVKM. The V and J ends lost 9 bases and 6 bases respectively, with 20 bases between them. This CDR3 has 14 residues. Supplemented by reference TRBV28 and TRBJ1-1, the full variable domain reads DVKVTQSSRYLVKRTGEKVFLECVQDMDHENMFWYRQDPGLGLRLIYFSYDVKMKEKGDIPEGYSVSREKKERFSLILESASTNQTSMYLCASHGGLLTAEAFFGQGTRLTVV.

This clone showed up just once. This chain uses TRBV5-1 with TRBJ2-7; 12 positions agree with TRBD1. The V and J ends lost 3 bases and 7 bases, in that order; junction bases with no gene match: 5. Germline V gives CDR1 SGHRS, CDR2 YFSETQ. The length of the CDR3 is 14 residues. The CDR3 DNA reads as TGCGCCAGCAGCTCCGGGACAGGGGGCAGGGAGCAGTACTTC. As protein: CASSSGTGGREQYF. The entire variable domain, with the rest obtained from reference TRBV5-1 and TRBJ2-7, is as follows: KAGVTQTPRYLIKTRGQQVTLSCSPISGHRSVSWYQQTPGQGLQFLFEYFSETQRNKGNFPGRFSGRQFSNSRSEMNVSTLELGDSALYLCASSSGTGGREQYFGPGTRLTVT.

V is TRBV7-7 and J is TRBJ1-1; no definite D call. V shed 4 bases and J shed 0 bases, with 18 bases lying between them. Germline V gene lookup returns CDR1 SSHAT and CDR2 FNYEAQ (reference sequence). The CDR3 covers 17 residues. CDR3 in DNA: TGTGCCAGCAGCTCACCATTAGGTCAGAGTATGAACACTGAAGCTTTCTTT. Its translation: CASSSPLGQSMNTEAFF. Full variable domain (outside the CDR3, taken from reference TRBV7-7 and TRBJ1-1): GAGVSQSPRYKVTKRGQDVTLRCDPISSHATLYWYQQALGQGPEFLTYFNYEAQPDKSGLPSDRFSAERPEGSISTLTIQRTEQRDSAMYRCASSSPLGQSMNTEAFFGQGTRLTVV.

J is TRBJ1-2 and V is TRBV15; no clear D. V lost 9 bases and J lost 4, with 15 bases in between. The germline CDR1 and CDR2 sequences are LNHNV and YYDKDF (reference sequence). The CDR3 sequence is 13 residues long. CDR3 sequence: CATGDVDGYGYTF. The DNA of the CDR3 is TGTGCCACGGGCGACGTAGATGGCTATGGCTACACCTTC.

The J gene is TRBJ2-1, the V gene TRBV7-2; D is ambiguous. CDR1 and CDR2 (germline): SGHTA, FQGNSA. V was clipped by 2 bases and J by 9 bases, with 11 bases between them. This CDR3 spans 13 amino acids. CDR3 DNA: TGTGCCAGCAGCTTAATGAGCGCTAGTGAGCAGTTCTTC. Residues: CASSLMSASEQFF. Using reference TRBV7-2 and TRBJ2-1 for the parts outside the CDR3, the full variable domain is GAGVSQSPSNKVTEKGKDVELRCDPISGHTALYWYRQSLGQGLEFLIYFQGNSAPDKSGLPSDRFSAERTGGSVSTLTIQRTQQEDSAVYLCASSLMSASEQFFGPGTRLTVL.

CDR3 region: CASSPNSGQGGYEQYF. CDR3 nucleotides: TGTGCCAGCAGCCCTAATTCGGGACAGGGGGGCTACGAGCAGTACTTC. This chain joins TRBV6-6 and TRBJ2-7, with 11 bases fitting TRBD1. Germline V gene lookup returns CDR1 MNHNY and CDR2 SVGAGI (reference sequence). The CDR3 has 16 amino acids. The V gene end was trimmed by 6 bases and the J gene end by 3 bases; junction bases not matched to a gene: 10.

The chain recombines TRBV7-9 with TRBJ2-1; 7 bases fit TRBD2. This CDR3 is built from 17 residues. The germline CDR1 and CDR2 sequences are SEHNR and FQNEAQ (reference sequence). V lost 1 base, J lost 4 bases, and 10 bases stayed unmatched. The CDR3 region is CASSLDLSAGAYNEQFF. CDR3 nucleotides: TGTGCCAGCAGCTTAGATTTATCGGCGGGAGCTTACAATGAGCAGTTCTTC.

The chain couples TRBV4-2 to TRBJ1-3; 8 positions agree with TRBD1. CDR1 is LGHNA and CDR2 is YNFKEQ in the germline V gene. V shed 6 bases, J shed 2 bases, and the junction held 3 bases outside the gene matches. The length of the CDR3 is 14 residues. The CDR3 sequence is CASRQTGAGNTIYF. The CDR3 DNA is TGTGCCAGCAGGCAGACAGGGGCTGGAAACACCATATATTTT.

For the CDR3, the DNA is TGCGCCAGCAGCTTTTTCGGGACAGGGGACACTGAAGCTTTCTTT. Protein product: CASSFFGTGDTEAFF. This chain joins TRBV5-1 and TRBJ1-1; 10 bases line up with TRBD1. The CDR3 extends over 15 amino acids. Germline CDR1 is SGHRS and CDR2 is YFSETQ. The V segment lost 2 bases and the J segment 3 bases; nucleotides outside the gene matches: 4. Full variable domain (rest looked up from reference TRBV5-1 and TRBJ1-1): KAGVTQTPRYLIKTRGQQVTLSCSPISGHRSVSWYQQTPGQGLQFLFEYFSETQRNKGNFPGRFSGRQFSNSRSEMNVSTLELGDSALYLCASSFFGTGDTEAFFGQGTRLTVV.

This clone appeared a single time. The rearrangement links TRBV6-1 to TRBJ1-1; D is unresolved. Between the trimmed V and J ends, which lost 8 bases and 5 bases, there was a span of 9 bases. The germline V gene encodes CDR1 MNHNS and CDR2 SASEGT. The CDR3 spans 11 residues. CDR3 in amino acids: CASRGGTEAFF. The CDR3 coding sequence is TGTGCCAGCCGGGGAGGTACTGAAGCTTTCTTT.

The rearrangement joins TRBV15 to TRBJ2-7; D call uncertain. The germline V gene encodes CDR1 LNHNV and CDR2 YYDKDF (reference sequence). The V end lost 1 base, the J end lost 4 bases, and 8 bases lay between the germline ends. This CDR3 region has 13 residues. This CDR3 is CATSRGSPYEQYF. The CDR3 DNA sequence: TGTGCCACCAGCAGAGGGAGCCCTTACGAGCAGTACTTC.